This TCR beta chain is drawn from a study of blood T cell repertoires in COVID-19. The germline CDR1 and CDR2 sequences are SGHRS and YFSETQ. The length of the CDR3 is 13 residues. Deletions cut 7 bases from V and 2 bases from J, with 12 bases between. Generated by immunoSEQ multiplex PCR, the TCRdb table keeps only in-frame clones and is missing some. The table lists 200,000 to 250,000 clones, approximately 84% of them singletons. The specimen was PBMCs or T cells enriched from blood (not recorded which). This rearrangement joins TRBV5-1 to TRBJ1-1; no clear D gene. The receptor's source is a man aged 55 to 69 who had recovered from COVID-19. The CDR3 region has the DNA TGCGCCAGCGGGAAGGGAGTCAACACTGAAGCTTTCTTT. It translates to CASGKGVNTEAFF.